This T cell receptor beta chain was observed in a study of PD-1 blockade in classical Hodgkin lymphoma. For the study at large: Patients were given intravenous nivolumab, 3 mg/kg, every 2 weeks. Regarding the study as a whole: Newly diagnosed patients and complete responders had comparable diversity at baseline. Although disease activity or prior therapy may be involved, causes of the repertoire differences remain undefined.

Sample time point: cycle 4 day 1 (C4D1), after less than seven weeks of nivolumab. After autologous stem cell transplantation all patients relapsed, and prior brentuximab vedotin exposure differed between cohorts. Best responses fell into complete response, partial response or progressive disease. In its sample, this clone was seen once. The antigen is undetermined. CDR1 SGHRS and CDR2 YFSETQ come from the germline V gene. This CDR3 has 18 amino acids. After removal of 0 bases from V and 4 bases from J, the junction contained 12 bases not matched to a gene. Generated by immunoSEQ multiplex PCR, the TCRdb table keeps only in-frame clones and is missing some. The sample lists over 15,000 clones; over 60% were seen once.

This chain connects TRBV5-1 to TRBJ2-3; 9 bases match TRBD2. This sample comprised peripheral blood mononuclear cells (PBMCs), obtained before the fourth cycle of nivolumab. This TCR was sampled from a human donor with classical Hodgkin lymphoma. The CDR3 DNA sequence: TGCGCCAGCAGCTTGGGCGGCGGGGGGGCCATCGTCTCAGATACGCAGTATTTT. Translating it yields CASSLGGGGAIVSDTQYF.